These 11 T cell receptor beta chains were all obtained from the same sample, sequenced in a study of blood T cell repertoires in COVID-19. Sequencing used immunoSEQ multiplex PCR; TCRdb keeps in-frame clones, though not all of them. In the table there are hundreds of thousands of clones, around 90% of which are singletons. Specimen: peripheral blood. These receptors came from a woman aged 40 to 50 with COVID-19, enrolled during active disease.

This clone was detected once. The chain uses TRBV6-6 and TRBJ1-2; 7 bases are shared with TRBD1. J lost 3 bases, V lost 2 bases, and 9 bases had no gene match. The CDR3 runs to 16 residues. Germline loops: CDR1 MNHNY, CDR2 SVGAGI (reference sequence). In DNA form, the CDR3 reads TGTGCCAGCAGTTACGAGGACAGGACGTATTACTATGGCTACACCTTC. Translating gives CASSYEDRTYYYGYTF.

DNA of the CDR3: TGTGCCAGCAGCGGCCGGGACAGGGTCTTGATCACAGATACGCAGTATTTT. It translates to CASSGRDRVLITDTQYF. The chain couples TRBV9 to TRBJ2-3, with TRBD1 identical over 9 bases. V dropped 3 bases and J dropped 2; count of bases not matched to a gene: 10. This CDR3 comprises 17 residues. The V gene's germline CDR1 is SGDLS and CDR2 YYNGEE.

The rearrangement joins TRBV3-1 (or the pseudogene TRBV3-2) to TRBJ1-1; D is unclear. Per germline, CDR1 LGHDT and CDR2 YNNKEL (reference sequence). CDR3 length: 13 residues. V was shortened by 4 bases and J by 1 base, with 7 bases between the two germline ends. The DNA of the CDR3 is TGTGCCAGCAGCCTACTCGAGAACACTGAAGCTTTCTTT. Protein sequence: CASSLLENTEAFF.

The chain carries TRBV7-3 and TRBJ1-1, with a weak D call TRBD1 (5 bases). Deletions cut 8 bases from V and 3 bases from J, with 13 bases between. The CDR3 consists of 13 residues. Germline CDR1 and CDR2: SGHTA and FQGTGA. CDR3 DNA sequence: TGTGCCAGCGGGGCGTGGCGCGACACTGAAGCTTTCTTT. This codes for CASGAWRDTEAFF.

CDR3 nucleotides: TGCAGCGTTGATGGGGAGTACCATGGCTACACCTTC. Protein product: CSVDGEYHGYTF. This rearrangement joins TRBV29-1 to TRBJ1-2; D remains ambiguous. Germline assignment: CDR1 SQVTM and CDR2 ANQGSEA. The length of the CDR3 is 12 residues. V lost 3 bases and J lost 6, with 11 bases in between.

The chain couples TRBV24-1 to TRBJ2-3, with 7 bases lining up with TRBD2. The CDR3 is 14 residues long. The V and J ends lost 10 bases and 0 bases, in that order; junction bases with no gene match: 6. The V gene's germline CDR1 is KGHDR and CDR2 SFDVKD. Written as DNA, the CDR3 is TGTGCCACACAGCGGGGCACTAGCACAGATACGCAGTATTTT. Translation: CATQRGTSTDTQYF.

The V and J genes are TRBV15 and TRBJ1-1; TRBD1 might be the D (6 bases). The length of the CDR3 is 15 residues. Germline CDR1 and CDR2: LNHNV and YYDKDF (reference sequence). Between the trimmed V and J ends, which lost 0 bases and 6 bases, there was a span of 14 bases. The DNA of the CDR3 is TGTGCCACCAGCAGAGATCCGGGGGGCGGATCTGAAGCTTTCTTT. Protein product: CATSRDPGGGSEAFF.

The chain links TRBV6-5 to TRBJ1-2, with 8 bases aligning to TRBD1. With 5 bases clipped from V and 7 bases from J, the junction kept 3 bases outside the gene matches. Germline CDR1 reads MNHEY; CDR2 reads SVGAGI. The CDR3 is 12 amino acids. In nucleotides, the CDR3 is TGTGCCAGCAGTAGAACAGGGGGTGGCTACACCTTC. It is translated as CASSRTGGGYTF.

V usage is TRBV5-1 and J usage is TRBJ1-1, with 9 bases matching TRBD1. The CDR3 contains 15 residues. J was trimmed by 1 base and V by 4 bases; bases with no gene match: 5. CDR1 is SGHRS, CDR2 YFSETQ, per germline. In DNA, the CDR3 is TGCGCCAGCAGCCGGACAGGGGCTGGGAACACTGAAGCTTTCTTT. Its protein product is CASSRTGAGNTEAFF.

This chain links TRBV16 with TRBJ2-1, with TRBD1 as a possible D gene (6 bases). The V gene's germline CDR1 is KGHSY and CDR2 FQNENV. V was pared by 4 bases and J by 12 bases, with 16 bases between. The CDR3 consists of 13 residues. The DNA for the CDR3 is TGTGCCAGCAGCCCAGGGACAATGGGGTGGCAGTTCTTC. Residues: CASSPGTMGWQFF.

This clone was detected once. The V and J genes are TRBV9 and TRBJ2-2; 14 positions agree with TRBD2. Germline CDR1 is SGDLS and CDR2 is YYNGEE. J gave up 3 bases and V 3 bases, and 7 bases lay outside the gene matches. CDR3 length: 18 residues. CDR3: CASSGGLAGVADTGELFF. CDR3 coding DNA: TGTGCCAGCAGCGGGGGACTAGCGGGAGTGGCGGACACCGGGGAGCTGTTTTTT.